This T cell receptor (beta chain) came from a study of T cell responses to AZD1222 COVID-19 vaccine. On the study more broadly: Some second doses came at about 4 weeks and others at about 12 weeks; these were pooled.

General study results and limits: Spike was spanned by vaccine-associated CD4 TCRs, with dominance at 160-218 and 743-854. No repertoire was sampled before or during the peak T cell response, only after it. Seropositive status at baseline applied to only five to seven AZD1222 recipients.

The CDR3 length is 16 residues. Germline-derived CDR1 and CDR2 are SGHAT and FQNNGV. The V and J ends lost 2 bases and 3 bases respectively, with 15 bases between them. Clones were sequenced by immunoSEQ multiplex PCR, and TCRdb holds only the in-frame ones, with some missing. The sample lists about 160,000 clones; about 92% were seen once. A word on this clone: No antigen is known for it.

This sequence joins TRBV11-2 and TRBJ2-3, with TRBD2 as a possible D gene (7 bases). The material sequenced was peripheral blood, taken on day 0 of AZD1222 vaccination. This receptor was obtained from an adult in good health. CDR3 region: CASSLRGGGTTDTQYF. The CDR3 DNA reads TGTGCCAGCAGCTTACGAGGGGGGGGCACGACAGATACGCAGTATTTT.